The 24 T cell receptor beta chains reported below all come from one sample, sequenced in a study of blood T cell repertoires in COVID-19. Assay used: immunoSEQ multiplex PCR; TCRdb lists only in-frame clones, some missing. The table includes 360,000 or so clones, approximately 89% detected once. Sequenced sample: peripheral blood. These receptors were taken from a woman aged 60-75 years with COVID-19, enrolled during active disease.

The rearrangement uses TRBV24-1 and TRBJ2-7; 8 bases line up with TRBD2. CDR1 and CDR2 (germline): KGHDR, SFDVKD. V shed 3 bases and J 2 bases; nucleotides not matched to a gene: 11. The CDR3 runs 17 residues. The DNA of the CDR3 is TGTGCCACCAGTGATACAACCTCGGCGGGGGGCCCCTACGAGCAGTACTTC. Residues: CATSDTTSAGGPYEQYF.

As regards this clone: Mismatch with germline at one junction end may stem from a read error. The chain joins TRBV5-6 to TRBJ2-3; 9 nucleotides match TRBD2. Germline assignment: CDR1 SGHDT and CDR2 YYEEEE. The CDR3 spans 14 residues. CDR3 in DNA: TGTGCTAGCAGCTTGGTAGCGGGGGTAGATACGCAGTATTTT. This codes for CASSLVAGVDTQYF.

This chain joins TRBV7-8 and TRBJ2-1; possible D gene TRBD1, 5 bases. This CDR3 contains 14 residues. Germline V CDR1 and CDR2: SGHVS, FQNEAQ. Trimming pared 3 bases from V and 3 bases from J, leaving 9 bases between. In nucleotides, the CDR3 is TGTGCCAGCAGCTTGGTTCAGGGCTACAATGAGCAGTTCTTC. Its protein product is CASSLVQGYNEQFF.

The chain recombines TRBV7-2 with TRBJ1-1, with D perhaps TRBD1 (5 bases). The CDR3 has 12 amino acids. Germline V lookup: CDR1 SGHTA, CDR2 FQGNSA. V dropped 5 bases and J dropped 10 bases, with 14 bases sitting between them. The CDR3 spells CASSPALGGAFF. Written as DNA, the CDR3 is TGTGCCAGCAGCCCCGCCCTGGGGGGAGCTTTCTTT.

The chain joins TRBV24-1 to TRBJ2-5; 11 nucleotides match TRBD1. The CDR3 runs to 13 residues. Germline loops: CDR1 KGHDR, CDR2 SFDVKD. V shed 11 bases, J shed 5 bases, and the junction held 6 bases outside the gene matches. CDR3 nucleotides: TGTGCCATTGGGACAGGGGGACTGGAGACCCAGTACTTC. This sequence encodes CAIGTGGLETQYF.

The CDR3 coding sequence is TGTGCCAGCAGCCAAGAGGGGTCGGGAACTGAAGCTTTCTTT. It specifies CASSQEGSGTEAFF. The gene calls are TRBV4-2 and TRBJ1-1; D gene uncertain. The germline CDR1 and CDR2 sequences are LGHNA and YNFKEQ. The CDR3 loop spans 14 amino acids. Trimming removed 0 bases from V and 5 bases from J, with 10 bases in between.

This chain uses TRBV5-6 with TRBJ1-2; D gene ambiguous. From germline, CDR1 is SGHDT and CDR2 YYEEEE. The CDR3 loop spans 15 amino acids. Trimming took 5 bases from V and 6 from J, leaving 20 bases between them. As DNA, the CDR3 is TGTGCCAGCAGGTTGAGAGGGCCGGGTTTGCATGGCTACACCTTC. Translating gives CASRLRGPGLHGYTF.

This sequence joins TRBV7-8 and TRBJ1-5; 7 bases match TRBD1. The CDR3 covers 17 residues. Germline CDR1 and CDR2: SGHVS and FQNEAQ. Trimming took 5 bases from V and 0 from J; bases not matched to a gene: 10. CDR3 sequence: CASSIWAGTVSNQPQHF. Written as DNA, the CDR3 is TGTGCCAGCAGCATCTGGGCGGGGACAGTTAGCAATCAGCCCCAGCATTTT.

The rearrangement links TRBV7-9 to TRBJ2-7; 8 bases are a match to TRBD1. V dropped 5 bases and J dropped 6; count of bases not matched to a gene: 12. Germline CDR1 is SEHNR and CDR2 is FQNEAQ (reference sequence). The CDR3 totals 15 residues. The CDR3, as DNA: TGTGCCAGCAGCCCTCTAGGACAGGGAGTCCCCGAGCAGTACTTC. Translation: CASSPLGQGVPEQYF.

This clone was observed once. The rearrangement uses TRBV3-1 (or the pseudogene TRBV3-2) and TRBJ1-1; 8 bases align to TRBD1. After removal of 0 bases from V and 9 bases from J, the junction contained 3 bases not matched to a gene. Germline values: CDR1 LGHDT, CDR2 YNNKEL (reference sequence). The CDR3 is 13 amino acids. Here the CDR3 DNA reads TGTGCCAGCAGCCAAGATCTCAGGGGGCAAGCTTTCTTT. Its protein is CASSQDLRGQAFF.

This chain links TRBV5-4 with TRBJ1-6, with D perhaps TRBD1 (5 bases). Germline values: CDR1 SGHNT, CDR2 YYREEE (reference sequence). Trimming shortened V by 6 bases and J by 7 bases, and 17 bases separated the two germline ends. CDR3 size: 15 residues. The CDR3 DNA is TGTGCCAGCACCCCGGGGGGGGGAGCCAATTCACCCCTCCACTTT. It encodes CASTPGGGANSPLHF.

The chain recombines TRBV6-5 with TRBJ2-3, with unresolved D. The V gene lost 6 bases and the J gene lost 2 bases, with 12 bases spanning the gap. Germline V CDR1 and CDR2: MNHEY, SVGAGI. The CDR3 is 14 amino acids. CDR3 coding DNA: TGTGCCAGCAGCCTCCGGGTCCACACAGATACGCAGTATTTT. This sequence encodes CASSLRVHTDTQYF.

This chain uses TRBV5-1 with TRBJ2-7; D uncertain. V lost 0 bases, J lost 5 bases, and 21 bases lay in between. Germline assignment: CDR1 SGHRS and CDR2 YFSETQ. The CDR3 has 17 residues. CDR3 sequence (DNA): TGCGCCAGCAGCTTGGAGCTGGTCGGCTTAGCACGCGACGAGCAGTACTTC. Translating it yields CASSLELVGLARDEQYF.

The V gene is TRBV5-5, the J gene TRBJ1-1; D possibly corresponds to TRBD1 (5 bases). The V gene's germline CDR1 is SGHKS and CDR2 YYEKEE (reference sequence). The CDR3 loop spans 14 amino acids. With 0 bases removed from V and 4 bases from J, the gap between germline ends came to 10 bases. The CDR3 DNA reads as TGTGCCAGCAGCTTGGTGGGGGGGACCACTGAAGCTTTCTTT. This sequence encodes CASSLVGGTTEAFF.

The chain links TRBV11-2 to TRBJ1-1, with 8 bases that match TRBD1. The CDR3 totals 14 residues. Germline CDR1 and CDR2: SGHAT and FQNNGV. J was trimmed by 8 bases and V by 5 bases; bases with no gene match: 10. The CDR3 sequence is CASSVPGGRAEAFF. The CDR3 nucleotides read TGTGCCAGCAGCGTACCAGGGGGCCGGGCGGAAGCTTTCTTT.

The chain employs TRBV5-6 and TRBJ1-5; 7 positions match TRBD1. The J segment lost 6 bases and the V segment lost 4 bases, leaving 10 bases of the junction unmatched. This CDR3 comprises 15 residues. Germline V gene sequence: CDR1 SGHDT, CDR2 YYEEEE. CDR3 sequence (DNA): TGTGCCAGCAGCCGGACAACAGGGGCCGTTCAGCCCCAGCATTTT. This codes for CASSRTTGAVQPQHF.

V is TRBV5-4 and J is TRBJ1-1; 11 nucleotides agree with TRBD1. The CDR3 loop spans 14 amino acids. The germline V gene encodes CDR1 SGHNT and CDR2 YYREEE (reference sequence). Germline trimming cut 8 bases from V and 0 bases from J; bases unmatched to any gene: 3. The CDR3 protein is CASRTGGLNTEAFF. CDR3 nucleotide sequence: TGTGCCAGTCGGACAGGGGGCTTGAACACTGAAGCTTTCTTT.

The J gene is TRBJ2-1, the V gene TRBV29-1; no reliable D call. Germline V gives CDR1 SQVTM, CDR2 ANQGSEA. The CDR3 covers 12 residues. V gave up 0 bases and J gave up 3 bases, with 3 bases separating them. The DNA for the CDR3 is TGCAGCGTTGAAGACAGCTACAATGAGCAGTTCTTC. Protein product: CSVEDSYNEQFF.

V is TRBV28 and J is TRBJ1-5, with 7 bases aligning to TRBD1. The germline gives CDR1 MDHEN, CDR2 SYDVKM. The V gene end was trimmed by 5 bases and the J gene end by 1 base; junction bases not matched to a gene: 8. This CDR3 is 16 amino acids long. In DNA, the CDR3 is TGTGCCAGCAGTCCAGGGGGGAAGGGGAGCAATCAGCCCCAGCATTTT. Residues: CASSPGGKGSNQPQHF.

Comment on this clone: An end of the junction does not agree with germline; a read error may underlie this. V gene TRBV7-2 combines with J gene TRBJ2-1, with TRBD2 identical over 12 bases. The CDR3 totals 15 residues. Germline V gene lookup returns CDR1 SGHTA and CDR2 FQGNSA. The CDR3 is CASSLAGGPGNEQFF. DNA of the CDR3: TGTGCCAGCAGCCTAGCGGGGGGGCCGGGCAATGAGCAGTTCTTC.

The gene calls are TRBV24-1 and TRBJ2-3; 7 nucleotides agree with TRBD2. The CDR3 is made up of 16 amino acids. Germline loops: CDR1 KGHDR, CDR2 SFDVKD. After removal of 3 bases from V and 2 bases from J, the junction contained 7 bases not matched to a gene. CDR3 in DNA: TGTGCCACCAGTGATCCCACGAGCGGGGACACAGATACGCAGTATTTT. Protein sequence: CATSDPTSGDTDTQYF.

The chain recombines TRBV19 with TRBJ1-2; TRBD1 matches 7 bases. CDR1 and CDR2 from the germline V gene are LNHDA and SQIVND (reference sequence). J gave up 2 bases and V 4 bases, and 13 bases lay outside the gene matches. The CDR3 consists of 17 residues. The chain's CDR3 is CASSTTMRQGSNYGYTF. CDR3 bases: TGTGCCAGTAGTACTACGATGCGACAGGGTTCGAACTATGGCTACACCTTC.

This sequence joins TRBV4-1 and TRBJ2-7; 8 bases are shared with TRBD1. V gave up 1 base and J gave up 4 bases; unmatched junction bases: 9. The CDR3 has 16 amino acids. The V gene's germline CDR1 is MGHRA and CDR2 YSYEKL. The CDR3 bases are TGCGCCAGCAGCCAAGGCTGGACAGGGAAGATATACGAGCAGTACTTC. Translating it yields CASSQGWTGKIYEQYF.

CDR3 in DNA: TGTGCCACCAGTGATGGGGGACACCACTCTGGAAACACCATATATTTT. It yields the protein CATSDGGHHSGNTIYF. The chain employs TRBV24-1 and TRBJ1-3; TRBD1 is a possible D gene (6 bases). CDR1 is KGHDR and CDR2 is SFDVKD in the germline V gene. V lost 3 bases to trimming and J lost 0 bases, with 11 bases between them. The CDR3 sequence is 16 residues long.